This T cell receptor (beta chain) was obtained from a study of Graves' ophthalmopathy and Graves' hyperthyroidism (dated by TCRdb to the late 2010s). Background on the whole study: Peripheral blood was collected before any treatment was given, at the time of initial diagnosis. To tell Graves' ophthalmopathy apart from Graves' hyperthyroidism, and to predict which patients would progress to ophthalmopathy, the study relied on TCR beta repertoire signatures. In total, approximately 140 blood samples were TCR-sequenced: approximately 42 ophthalmopathy, about 75 hyperthyroidism and 17 hyperthyroidism-to-ophthalmopathy patients. To explore V-J signatures that separate ophthalmopathy from hyperthyroidism, a discovery set of about 98 patients was enrolled, consisting of about 45 with ophthalmopathy and around 60 with stable hyperthyroidism. For independent validation, a separate cohort was made up of approximately 19 hyperthyroidism patients plus 17 patients who later progressed from hyperthyroidism to ophthalmopathy. In over 5 hyperthyroidism patients, the T-cell repertoire of thyroid tissue was compared with the T-cell repertoire of blood. Following sample collection, hyperthyroidism patients were given methimazole at a starting dose of 30 mg daily, and ophthalmopathy patients were given high-dose intravenous methylprednisolone. The 75 to 100 discovery patients were randomly divided into training and test sets at a 7:3 ratio. The full study reports these points: No statistical method was used to predetermine the sample size, and group allocation was not hidden from the investigators. In cross-validation, the 13-signature model distinguished ophthalmopathy from stable hyperthyroidism with approximately 88% sensitivity and roughly 81% specificity, and in the test set the corresponding values were about 80% and 75%. Among expanded thyroid clonotypes with frequency above 0.001, most also showed up in blood, which suggests that blood repertoires may reflect the thyroid immune response. In validation, the model predicted ophthalmopathy progression with about 70% sensitivity and less than 80% specificity; some twelve predicted patients were CT-confirmed with GO in a median of 6.5 months.

For repertoire sequencing, the TCR beta CDR3 regions were amplified from RNA transcripts. A first-round RT-PCR used HTBI primers with the Qiagen OneStep RT-PCR kit, followed by a second-round multiplex PCR, size selection and purification. Libraries were sequenced on an Illumina HiSeq2000 using paired-end 100 bp reads. Per the original workflow: Reads were processed with SOAPnuke, discarding reads with adapters, uncalled bases, mean Phred below 15, or no exact constant-primer or identifier match. COPE v1.2.5 was used to merge high-quality paired reads. Each unique nucleotide sequence was treated as a clonotype, and MiTCR v1.1 was used to align the clonotypes to the IMGT TRB V, D and J references. The analysis was limited to V-J combinations with a frequency above 0.0001, which together covered about 99% of repertoires. For each V-J combination, a TCR clonal expansion and chaos score was defined as the ratio of F50 clonal expansion to chaos observed in the TCRdist matrix. Welch's t-statistics and random forest were used to reduce features to about a dozen V-J combinations, which were fed into a naive Bayes classifier. Thyroid-blood repertoire similarity was quantified with the Morisita-Horn index. TCRdb handled the public reads itself, with Q25 trimming in fastp and clone calling in MiXCR, and kept productive beta chains. Each record represents a unique CDR3 protein, reported with the most common genes and DNA among its rows. The V and J calls were determined by TCRdb, not by the authors. A total of hundreds of thousands of distinct CDR3 sequences appear in this sample, about 20% of them only once. The ten largest clonotypes hold around 7% of the sample.

Of note for this clonotype: It lacks a known antigen. Mismatch with germline at one junction end may stem from a read error.

Hyperthyroidism was defined as stable when no progression to ophthalmopathy occurred within 18 months of follow-up. Hyperthyroidism patients were newly diagnosed, with disease duration under 2 months, and aged 18 to 65 years. Patients with other autoimmune diseases, uncontrolled infections, pregnancy or lactation were excluded from the study. Diagnosis was based on clinical symptoms, serum thyroxine, TRAb, thyroid ultrasound and orbital computed tomography. Ficoll-Paque density gradient centrifugation was used to isolate PBMCs from approximately 10 ml of fresh peripheral blood. Total RNA was extracted with Trizol reagent and quality-checked on an Agilent 2100 Bioanalyzer. The CDR3 runs 16 amino acids, cysteine and phenylalanine included. CDR3 DNA is the only sequence kept; it has 48 bases, read in frame from the first base. CDR1 and CDR2, per the germline V gene, are MNHNS and SASEGT.

The chain is encoded by TRBV6-1 joined to TRBJ2-2, and 9 junction bases match TRBD2. The TCR was taken from a woman between 18 and 29 years old with stable Graves' hyperthyroidism. Some clones in this sample may be carry-over from other donors' samples. Donor details come from another sample of the same person, matched by shared clones. Sample: peripheral blood. The CDR3 is CASSSPRLAAPGELFF. The DNA sequence follows: TGTGCCAGCAGCTCCCCCCGACTAGCGGCACCCGGGGAGCTCTTTTTT.